The present T cell receptor (beta chain) was sequenced within a study of blood T cell repertoires in COVID-19. Across the study: COVID-19 samples collected from the United States, Italy and Spain covered acute and convalescent phases.

The data were produced by immunoSEQ multiplex PCR, yet TCRdb's version contains in-frame clones alone and is incomplete. The table has under 400,000 clones, about nine tenths seen once; the top ten hold 2.9%. Sequencing used peripheral blood. The source is a woman younger than 45 with COVID-19, enrolled during active disease.

The CDR3 nucleotides are TGTGCCAGCAGCTTTTTAGGGGCTAGCGGTAGCACAGATACGCAGTATTTT. As protein: CASSFLGASGSTDTQYF. This sequence joins TRBV7-8 and TRBJ2-3, with TRBD2 matching over 7 bases. CDR3 size: 17 residues. Trimming took 3 bases from V and 0 from J; bases not matched to a gene: 9. Germline V gives CDR1 SGHVS, CDR2 FQNEAQ.